This is a list of T cell receptor beta chains from one sample in a study of T cell responses to AZD1222 COVID-19 vaccine. Clones were read by immunoSEQ multiplex PCR, and TCRdb kept only the in-frame ones, dropping some. The profile shows approximately 190,000 clones, approximately 92% of them singletons. The sequences come from peripheral blood, collected on day 0 of AZD1222 vaccination. These receptors came from an adult in good health. Each CDR3 is given with its conserved first and last residue. Fields, in order: D gene, V gene, J gene, clone size, CDR3 protein, CDR3 DNA. The D gene is left open where the match is weak. Size values are once, few and many counts, or a class for expanded clones, and some rows have none.

d_gene: .; v_gene: TRBV5-6; j_gene: TRBJ1-1; abundance: few; CDR3aa: CASSLGINTEAFF; CDR3nt: TGTGCCAGCAGCTTGGGGATAAACACTGAAGCTTTCTTT
d_gene: TRBD1; v_gene: TRBV6-5; j_gene: TRBJ1-6; abundance: .; CDR3aa: CASSYGTAYSPLHF; CDR3nt: TGTGCCAGCAGTTACGGGACAGCATATTCACCCCTCCACTTT
d_gene: .; v_gene: TRBV5-1; j_gene: TRBJ2-5; abundance: .; CDR3aa: CASSLGRGIQETQYF; CDR3nt: TGCGCCAGCAGCTTGGGAAGGGGGATTCAAGAGACCCAGTACTTC
d_gene: .; v_gene: TRBV21-1; j_gene: TRBJ2-3; abundance: .; CDR3aa: CASSNEVDRGREDTDTQYF; CDR3nt: TGTGCCAGCAGCAATGAGGTCGACAGGGGGCGAGAAGACACAGATACGCAGTATTTT
d_gene: .; v_gene: TRBV2; j_gene: TRBJ1-2; abundance: .; CDR3aa: CASTEVSNYGYTF; CDR3nt: TGTGCCAGCACGGAAGTGTCGAACTATGGCTACACCTTC
d_gene: TRBD1; v_gene: TRBV6-2/TRBV6-3; j_gene: TRBJ1-5; abundance: .; CDR3aa: CASSLRGANQPQHF; CDR3nt: TGTGCCAGCAGCCTCAGGGGGGCCAATCAGCCCCAGCATTTT
d_gene: .; v_gene: TRBV7-9; j_gene: TRBJ2-7; abundance: .; CDR3aa: CASSISGGPSYEQYF; CDR3nt: TGTGCCAGCAGCATATCGGGCGGGCCCTCCTACGAGCAGTACTTC
d_gene: .; v_gene: TRBV30; j_gene: TRBJ1-1; abundance: .; CDR3aa: CAWSQRNLWTEAFF; CDR3nt: TGTGCCTGGAGTCAGAGGAATCTGTGGACTGAAGCTTTCTTT
d_gene: TRBD1; v_gene: TRBV24-1; j_gene: TRBJ2-2; abundance: .; CDR3aa: CAAGTAINTGELFF; CDR3nt: TGTGCCGCCGGGACAGCTATTAACACCGGGGAGCTGTTTTTT
d_gene: .; v_gene: TRBV5-5; j_gene: TRBJ2-7; abundance: .; CDR3aa: CASSRPTGYEQYF; CDR3nt: TGTGCCAGCAGCCGACCCACCGGCTACGAGCAGTACTTC
d_gene: .; v_gene: TRBV6-4; j_gene: TRBJ2-1; abundance: .; CDR3aa: CASSLQGSYNEQFF; CDR3nt: TGTGCCAGCAGCTTACAGGGCTCCTACAATGAGCAGTTCTTC
d_gene: TRBD1; v_gene: TRBV7-2; j_gene: TRBJ2-5; abundance: .; CDR3aa: CASSAGDSREAQYF; CDR3nt: TGTGCCAGCAGCGCAGGGGACAGTCGAGAGGCCCAGTACTTC
d_gene: .; v_gene: TRBV14; j_gene: TRBJ1-1; abundance: .; CDR3aa: CASSQVAGPTEAFF; CDR3nt: TGTGCCAGCAGCCAAGTAGCGGGGCCCACTGAAGCTTTCTTT
d_gene: TRBD2; v_gene: TRBV6-5; j_gene: TRBJ2-5; abundance: .; CDR3aa: CASSYWSGASSETQYF; CDR3nt: TGTGCCAGCAGTTACTGGAGCGGGGCCTCCTCCGAGACCCAGTACTTC
d_gene: .; v_gene: TRBV7-9; j_gene: TRBJ1-5; abundance: .; CDR3aa: CASSLGGSRYSNQPQHF; CDR3nt: TGTGCCAGCAGCTTAGGGGGCAGCCGATATAGCAATCAGCCCCAGCATTTT
d_gene: .; v_gene: TRBV19; j_gene: TRBJ2-7; abundance: .; CDR3aa: CASSPAAGAYEQYF; CDR3nt: TGTGCCAGTAGTCCCGCAGCTGGGGCCTACGAGCAGTACTTC
d_gene: .; v_gene: TRBV19; j_gene: TRBJ1-2; abundance: .; CDR3aa: CASSRNRVDNYGYTF; CDR3nt: TGTGCCAGTAGTCGAAACAGGGTAGACAACTATGGCTACACCTTC
d_gene: TRBD1; v_gene: TRBV4-2; j_gene: TRBJ1-1; abundance: .; CDR3aa: CASSQDGDRVSEAFF; CDR3nt: TGTGCCAGCAGCCAAGATGGGGACAGGGTATCTGAAGCTTTCTTT
d_gene: .; v_gene: TRBV3-1/TRBV3-2; j_gene: TRBJ2-3; abundance: .; CDR3aa: CASSQDEGAEDF; CDR3nt: TGTGCCAGCAGCCAAGATGAGGGCGCGGAGGATTTT
d_gene: .; v_gene: TRBV5-1; j_gene: TRBJ2-3; abundance: .; CDR3aa: CASSRAGAGSTDTQYF; CDR3nt: TGCGCCAGCAGTCGGGCAGGGGCGGGGAGCACAGATACGCAGTATTTT
d_gene: .; v_gene: TRBV7-8; j_gene: TRBJ1-1; abundance: .; CDR3aa: CASSPGQGTEAFF; CDR3nt: TGTGCCAGCAGCCCAGGGCAGGGCACTGAAGCTTTCTTT
d_gene: .; v_gene: TRBV5-4; j_gene: TRBJ1-6; abundance: few; CDR3aa: CASRPGDTLSPLHF; CDR3nt: TGTGCCAGCAGACCGGGCGATACGCTTTCACCCCTCCACTTT
d_gene: .; v_gene: TRBV10-3; j_gene: TRBJ1-1; abundance: .; CDR3aa: CAIGSTVDGTEAFF; CDR3nt: TGTGCCATCGGGTCTACAGTTGATGGGACTGAAGCTTTCTTT
d_gene: .; v_gene: TRBV19; j_gene: TRBJ2-1; abundance: .; CDR3aa: CASSPGTAGEQFF; CDR3nt: TGTGCCAGTAGTCCCGGGACAGCGGGCGAGCAGTTCTTC
d_gene: TRBD2; v_gene: TRBV19; j_gene: TRBJ2-7; abundance: .; CDR3aa: CASSPRASGGPNYEQYF; CDR3nt: TGTGCCAGTAGCCCCAGAGCTAGCGGGGGGCCAAACTACGAGCAGTACTTC
d_gene: .; v_gene: TRBV3-1/TRBV3-2; j_gene: TRBJ2-3; abundance: .; CDR3aa: CASSQLSGSQIDTQYF; CDR3nt: TGTGCCAGCAGCCAACTGTCTGGATCACAGATAGATACGCAGTATTTT
d_gene: .; v_gene: TRBV4-2; j_gene: TRBJ2-7; abundance: .; CDR3aa: CASSQEGLYEQYF; CDR3nt: TGTGCCAGCAGCCAAGAAGGTCTCTACGAGCAGTACTTC
d_gene: .; v_gene: TRBV5-1; j_gene: TRBJ2-1; abundance: .; CDR3aa: CASSLDYLTYNEQFF; CDR3nt: TGCGCCAGCAGCCTGGACTATCTGACCTACAATGAGCAGTTCTTC
d_gene: .; v_gene: TRBV6-2/TRBV6-3; j_gene: TRBJ1-6; abundance: .; CDR3aa: CASSSMTATNSPLHF; CDR3nt: TGTGCCAGCAGTTCTATGACAGCAACCAATTCACCCCTCCACTTT
d_gene: .; v_gene: TRBV28; j_gene: TRBJ1-1; abundance: .; CDR3aa: CASRVGVMNTEAFF; CDR3nt: TGTGCCAGCAGGGTAGGCGTTATGAACACTGAAGCTTTCTTT
d_gene: .; v_gene: TRBV7-3; j_gene: TRBJ1-1; abundance: .; CDR3aa: CASSLRQEGTEAFF; CDR3nt: TGTGCCAGCAGCTTACGGCAGGAAGGTACTGAAGCTTTCTTT
d_gene: .; v_gene: TRBV4-1; j_gene: TRBJ1-5; abundance: .; CDR3aa: CASSQDPGGLQPQHF; CDR3nt: TGCGCCAGCAGCCAAGACCCGGGAGGGCTACAGCCCCAGCATTTT
d_gene: .; v_gene: TRBV11-2; j_gene: TRBJ2-6; abundance: .; CDR3aa: CASSSQARTVSGANVLTF; CDR3nt: TGTGCCAGCAGCTCCCAGGCGCGGACAGTCTCTGGGGCCAACGTCCTGACTTTC
d_gene: TRBD1; v_gene: TRBV2; j_gene: TRBJ1-2; abundance: .; CDR3aa: CASSGDRENGYTF; CDR3nt: TGTGCCAGCAGTGGGGACAGGGAGAATGGCTACACCTTC
d_gene: TRBD1; v_gene: TRBV7-3; j_gene: TRBJ2-1; abundance: .; CDR3aa: CASSQQGVGRVEQFF; CDR3nt: TGTGCCAGCAGCCAACAGGGGGTAGGCAGAGTTGAGCAGTTCTTC
d_gene: .; v_gene: TRBV21-1; j_gene: TRBJ2-6; abundance: .; CDR3aa: CASSKGSLRTGSSGANVLTF; CDR3nt: TGTGCCAGCAGCAAAGGGAGTCTCCGGACAGGGAGCTCTGGGGCCAACGTCCTGACTTTC
d_gene: .; v_gene: TRBV6-2/TRBV6-3; j_gene: TRBJ1-1; abundance: .; CDR3aa: CASSFGLNTEAFF; CDR3nt: TGTGCCAGCAGTTTCGGGCTGAACACTGAAGCTTTCTTT
d_gene: .; v_gene: TRBV19; j_gene: TRBJ1-4; abundance: .; CDR3aa: CASRQGWSNEKLFF; CDR3nt: TGTGCCAGCCGCCAGGGTTGGAGTAATGAAAAACTGTTTTTT
d_gene: .; v_gene: TRBV5-1; j_gene: TRBJ1-2; abundance: .; CDR3aa: CASSLAEGVYGYTF; CDR3nt: TGCGCCAGCAGCTTGGCCGAGGGAGTTTACGGCTACACCTTC
d_gene: .; v_gene: TRBV12-3/TRBV12-4; j_gene: TRBJ1-1; abundance: .; CDR3aa: CASTNDLEAFF; CDR3nt: TGTGCCAGCACCAATGACCTCGAAGCTTTCTTT
d_gene: TRBD2; v_gene: TRBV7-2; j_gene: TRBJ2-7; abundance: .; CDR3aa: CASSFRQASGALYEQYF; CDR3nt: TGTGCCAGCAGCTTCAGGCAGGCTAGCGGGGCTTTATACGAGCAGTACTTC
d_gene: .; v_gene: TRBV13; j_gene: TRBJ2-2; abundance: .; CDR3aa: CASRIGTAGELFF; CDR3nt: TGTGCCAGCAGGATAGGGACCGCCGGGGAGCTGTTTTTT
d_gene: .; v_gene: TRBV27; j_gene: TRBJ1-2; abundance: .; CDR3aa: CASSLRQGTPNYGYTF; CDR3nt: TGTGCCAGCAGTTTAAGGCAGGGAACCCCTAACTATGGCTACACCTTC
d_gene: .; v_gene: TRBV5-4; j_gene: TRBJ2-5; abundance: .; CDR3aa: CASSRGGGVWETQYF; CDR3nt: TGTGCCAGCAGCCGGGGAGGCGGAGTATGGGAGACCCAGTACTTC
d_gene: .; v_gene: TRBV27; j_gene: TRBJ1-2; abundance: .; CDR3aa: CASSETGDYGYTF; CDR3nt: TGTGCCAGCAGTGAGACAGGAGATTATGGCTACACCTTC
d_gene: TRBD1; v_gene: TRBV5-1; j_gene: TRBJ1-4; abundance: .; CDR3aa: CASSLGQGEKLFF; CDR3nt: TGCGCCAGCAGCTTGGGACAGGGGGAAAAACTGTTTTTT
d_gene: .; v_gene: TRBV7-8; j_gene: TRBJ1-6; abundance: few; CDR3aa: CATAEVGERSPLHF; CDR3nt: TGTGCCACCGCCGAAGTAGGGGAAAGATCACCCCTCCACTTT
d_gene: TRBD1; v_gene: TRBV20-1; j_gene: TRBJ2-3; abundance: .; CDR3aa: CSASDQGAGDTQYF; CDR3nt: TGCAGTGCTAGTGACCAGGGGGCAGGAGATACGCAGTATTTT
d_gene: .; v_gene: TRBV6-6; j_gene: TRBJ2-3; abundance: .; CDR3aa: CASRGLPKDTQYF; CDR3nt: TGTGCCAGCAGAGGGTTGCCTAAGGATACGCAGTATTTT
d_gene: .; v_gene: TRBV3-1/TRBV3-2; j_gene: TRBJ2-7; abundance: .; CDR3aa: CASSQASGEQYF; CDR3nt: TGTGCCAGCAGCCAAGCAAGTGGCGAGCAGTACTTC
d_gene: TRBD1; v_gene: TRBV5-1; j_gene: TRBJ2-1; abundance: .; CDR3aa: CASSLGGSVYNEQFF; CDR3nt: TGCGCCAGCAGCTTAGGGGGCTCGGTTTACAATGAGCAGTTCTTC
d_gene: .; v_gene: TRBV21-1; j_gene: TRBJ1-1; abundance: .; CDR3aa: CASSKGGPNTEAFF; CDR3nt: TGTGCCAGCAGCAAGGGGGGACCGAACACTGAAGCTTTCTTT
d_gene: .; v_gene: TRBV3-1/TRBV3-2; j_gene: TRBJ1-1; abundance: few; CDR3aa: CASSHGYTEAFF; CDR3nt: TGTGCCAGCAGCCACGGTTACACTGAAGCTTTCTTT
d_gene: .; v_gene: TRBV5-4; j_gene: TRBJ2-3; abundance: .; CDR3aa: CASSNFSGLLRDTQYF; CDR3nt: TGTGCCAGCAGCAACTTTTCTGGGCTACTCAGGGATACGCAGTATTTT
d_gene: TRBD1; v_gene: TRBV7-3; j_gene: TRBJ2-1; abundance: .; CDR3aa: CASSSRQGAVDEQFF; CDR3nt: TGTGCCAGCAGCTCCCGACAGGGGGCTGTCGATGAGCAGTTCTTC